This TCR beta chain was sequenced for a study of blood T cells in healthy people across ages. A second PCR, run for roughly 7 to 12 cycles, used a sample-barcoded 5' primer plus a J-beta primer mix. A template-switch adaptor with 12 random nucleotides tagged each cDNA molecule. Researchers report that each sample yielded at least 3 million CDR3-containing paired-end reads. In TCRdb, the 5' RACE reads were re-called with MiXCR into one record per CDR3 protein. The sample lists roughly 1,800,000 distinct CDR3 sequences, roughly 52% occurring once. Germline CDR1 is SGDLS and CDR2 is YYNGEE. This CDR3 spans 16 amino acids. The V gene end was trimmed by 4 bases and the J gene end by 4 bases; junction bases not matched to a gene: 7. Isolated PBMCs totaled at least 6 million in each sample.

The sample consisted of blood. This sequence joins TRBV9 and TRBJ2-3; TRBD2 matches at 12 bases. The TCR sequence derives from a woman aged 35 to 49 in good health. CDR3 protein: CASSTSLAGGSDTQYF. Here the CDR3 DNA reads TGTGCCAGCAGCACAAGTCTAGCGGGGGGGTCAGATACGCAGTATTTT.